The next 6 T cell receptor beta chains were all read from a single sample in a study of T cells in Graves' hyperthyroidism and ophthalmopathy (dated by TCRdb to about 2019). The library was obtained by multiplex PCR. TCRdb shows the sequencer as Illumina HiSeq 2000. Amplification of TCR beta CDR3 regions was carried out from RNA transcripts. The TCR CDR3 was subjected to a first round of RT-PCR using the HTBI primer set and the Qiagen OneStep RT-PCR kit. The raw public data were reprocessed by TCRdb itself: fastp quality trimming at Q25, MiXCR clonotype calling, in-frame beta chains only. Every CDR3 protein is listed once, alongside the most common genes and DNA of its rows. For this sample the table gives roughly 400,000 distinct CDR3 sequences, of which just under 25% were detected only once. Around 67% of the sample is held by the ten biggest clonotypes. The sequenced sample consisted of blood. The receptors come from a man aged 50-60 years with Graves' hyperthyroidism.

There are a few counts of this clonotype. CDR3 sequence: CATSDPGLAGVKDTQYF. Written as DNA, the CDR3 is TGTGCCACCAGTGATCCGGGACTAGCGGGAGTGAAAGATACGCAGTATTTT. V and J are TRBV24-1 and TRBJ2-3, with TRBD2 matching over 14 bases. The ends lost 3 bases at V and 5 bases at J; junction bases unmatched: 6. The CDR3 contains 17 residues. Germline CDR1 is KGHDR and CDR2 is SFDVKD.

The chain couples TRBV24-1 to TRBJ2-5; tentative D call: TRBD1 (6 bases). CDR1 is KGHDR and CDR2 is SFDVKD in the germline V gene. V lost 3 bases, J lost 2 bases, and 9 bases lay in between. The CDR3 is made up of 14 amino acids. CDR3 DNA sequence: TGTGCCACCAGTGATACAGGGCTGCAAGAGACCCAGTACTTC. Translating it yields CATSDTGLQETQYF.

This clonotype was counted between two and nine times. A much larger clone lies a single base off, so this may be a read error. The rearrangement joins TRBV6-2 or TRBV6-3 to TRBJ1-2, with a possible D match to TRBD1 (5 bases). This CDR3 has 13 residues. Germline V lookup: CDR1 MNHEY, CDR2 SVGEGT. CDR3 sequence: CASSLTALYGCTF. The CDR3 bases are TGTGCCAGCAGTTTGACAGCTCTCTATGGCTGCACCTTC.

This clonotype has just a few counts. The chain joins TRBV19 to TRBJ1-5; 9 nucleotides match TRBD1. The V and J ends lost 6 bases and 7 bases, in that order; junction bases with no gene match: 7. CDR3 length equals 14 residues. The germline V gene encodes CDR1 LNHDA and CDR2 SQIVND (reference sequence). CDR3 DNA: TGTGCCAGTAGCAATACAGGGGGCAGCCAGCCCCAGCATTTT. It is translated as CASSNTGGSQPQHF.

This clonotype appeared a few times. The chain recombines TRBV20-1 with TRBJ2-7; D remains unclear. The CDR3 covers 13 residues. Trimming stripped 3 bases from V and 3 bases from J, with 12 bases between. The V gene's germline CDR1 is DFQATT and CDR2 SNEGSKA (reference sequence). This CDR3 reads CSASDGNGYEQYF. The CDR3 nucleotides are TGCAGTGCTAGTGATGGGAATGGCTACGAGCAGTACTTC.

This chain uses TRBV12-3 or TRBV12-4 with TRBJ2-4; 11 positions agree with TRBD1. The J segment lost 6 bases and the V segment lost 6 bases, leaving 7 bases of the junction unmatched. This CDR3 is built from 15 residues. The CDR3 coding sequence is TGTGCCAGCAGGTCGGGACAGGGGGGCACAAACATTCAGTACTTC. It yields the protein CASRSGQGGTNIQYF.